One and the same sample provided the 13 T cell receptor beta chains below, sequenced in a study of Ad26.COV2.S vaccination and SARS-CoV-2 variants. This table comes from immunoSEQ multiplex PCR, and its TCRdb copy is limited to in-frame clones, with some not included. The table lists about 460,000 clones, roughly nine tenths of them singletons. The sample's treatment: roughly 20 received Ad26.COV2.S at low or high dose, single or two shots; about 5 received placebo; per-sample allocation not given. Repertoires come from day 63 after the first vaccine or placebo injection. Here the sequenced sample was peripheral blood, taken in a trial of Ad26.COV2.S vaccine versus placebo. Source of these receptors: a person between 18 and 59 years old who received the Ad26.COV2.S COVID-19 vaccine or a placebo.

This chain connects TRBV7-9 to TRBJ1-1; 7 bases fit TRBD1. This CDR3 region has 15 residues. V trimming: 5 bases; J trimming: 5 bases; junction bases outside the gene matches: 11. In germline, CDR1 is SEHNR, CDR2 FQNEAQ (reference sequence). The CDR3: CASSLGPTGFTEAFF. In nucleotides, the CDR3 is TGTGCCAGCAGCCTAGGCCCGACAGGGTTTACTGAAGCTTTCTTT.

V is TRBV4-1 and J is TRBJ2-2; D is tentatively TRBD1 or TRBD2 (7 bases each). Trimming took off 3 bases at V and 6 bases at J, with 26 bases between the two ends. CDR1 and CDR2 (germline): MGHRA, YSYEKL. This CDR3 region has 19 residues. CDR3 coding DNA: TGCGCCAGCAGCCATCCCCGGGGGGCTTTGACAGGGATGGCCGGGGAGCTGTTTTTT. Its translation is CASSHPRGALTGMAGELFF.

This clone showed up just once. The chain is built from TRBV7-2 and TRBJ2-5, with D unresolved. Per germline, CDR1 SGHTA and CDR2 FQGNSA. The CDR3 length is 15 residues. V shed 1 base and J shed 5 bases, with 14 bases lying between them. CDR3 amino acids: CASSLGALMRETQYF. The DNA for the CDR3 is TGTGCCAGCAGCTTAGGCGCGTTGATGCGGGAGACCCAGTACTTC. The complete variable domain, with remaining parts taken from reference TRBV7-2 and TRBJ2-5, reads GAGVSQSPSNKVTEKGKDVELRCDPISGHTALYWYRQSLGQGLEFLIYFQGNSAPDKSGLPSDRFSAERTGGSVSTLTIQRTQQEDSAVYLCASSLGALMRETQYFGPGTRLLVL.

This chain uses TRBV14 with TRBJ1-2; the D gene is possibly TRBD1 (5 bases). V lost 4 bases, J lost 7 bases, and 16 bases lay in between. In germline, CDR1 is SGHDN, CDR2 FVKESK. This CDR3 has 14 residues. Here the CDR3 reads CASSPPTGGSGYTF. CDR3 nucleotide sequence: TGTGCCAGCAGCCCACCTACCGGGGGGTCTGGCTACACCTTC.

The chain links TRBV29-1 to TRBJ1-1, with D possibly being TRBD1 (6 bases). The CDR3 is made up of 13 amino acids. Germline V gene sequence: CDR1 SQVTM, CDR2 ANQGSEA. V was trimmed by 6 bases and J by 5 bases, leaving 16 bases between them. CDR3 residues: CSVILHRVTEAFF. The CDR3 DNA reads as TGCAGCGTCATCCTCCACAGGGTAACTGAAGCTTTCTTT.

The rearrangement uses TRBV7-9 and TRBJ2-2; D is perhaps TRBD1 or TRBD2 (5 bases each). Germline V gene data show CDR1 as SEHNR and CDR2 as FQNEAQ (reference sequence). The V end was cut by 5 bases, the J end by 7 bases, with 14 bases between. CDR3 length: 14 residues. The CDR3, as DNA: TGTGCCAGCAGCCCGGGGACCTTCGGCGGGGAGCTGTTTTTT. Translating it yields CASSPGTFGGELFF.

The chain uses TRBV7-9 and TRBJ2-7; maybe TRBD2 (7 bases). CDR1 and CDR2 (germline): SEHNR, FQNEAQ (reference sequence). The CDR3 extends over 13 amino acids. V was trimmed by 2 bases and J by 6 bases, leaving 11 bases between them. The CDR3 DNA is TGTGCCAGCAGCTTACAGGGGAGGGGCGAGCAGTACTTC. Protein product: CASSLQGRGEQYF.

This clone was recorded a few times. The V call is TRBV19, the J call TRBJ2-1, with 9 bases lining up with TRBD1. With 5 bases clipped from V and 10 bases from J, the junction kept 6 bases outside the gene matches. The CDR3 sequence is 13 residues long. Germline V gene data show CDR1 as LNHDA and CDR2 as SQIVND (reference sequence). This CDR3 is CASSEGQGREQFF. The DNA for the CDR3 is TGTGCCAGTAGTGAGGGACAGGGAAGGGAGCAGTTCTTC. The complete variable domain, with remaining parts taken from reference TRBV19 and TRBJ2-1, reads DGGITQSPKYLFRKEGQNVTLSCEQNLNHDAMYWYRQDPGQGLRLIYYSQIVNDFQKGDIAEGYSVSREKKESFPLTVTSAQKNPTAFYLCASSEGQGREQFFGPGTRLTVL.

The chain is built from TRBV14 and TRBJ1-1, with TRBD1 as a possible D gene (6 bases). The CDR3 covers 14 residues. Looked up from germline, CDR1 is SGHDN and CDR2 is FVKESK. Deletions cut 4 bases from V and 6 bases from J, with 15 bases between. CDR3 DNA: TGTGCCAGCAGCCGCACAGGGAGTTCCGCTGAAGCTTTCTTT. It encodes CASSRTGSSAEAFF.

The CDR3 DNA is TGCGCCAGCAGCTTGAAACTAGCGGGAGAGGGCGGTGAGCAGTTCTTC. Its translation is CASSLKLAGEGGEQFF. V is TRBV5-1 and J is TRBJ2-1, with TRBD2 matching over 11 bases. V shed 1 base, J shed 9 bases, and the junction held 9 bases outside the gene matches. The CDR3 consists of 16 residues. The germline V gene has CDR1 SGHRS and CDR2 YFSETQ. The variable domain in full, with the rest retrieved from reference TRBV5-1 and TRBJ2-1, is KAGVTQTPRYLIKTRGQQVTLSCSPISGHRSVSWYQQTPGQGLQFLFEYFSETQRNKGNFPGRFSGRQFSNSRSEMNVSTLELGDSALYLCASSLKLAGEGGEQFFGPGTRLTVL.

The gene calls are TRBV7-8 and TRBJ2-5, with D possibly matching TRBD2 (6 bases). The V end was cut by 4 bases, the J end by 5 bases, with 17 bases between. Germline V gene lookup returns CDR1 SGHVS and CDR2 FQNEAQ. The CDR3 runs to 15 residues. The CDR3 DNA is TGTGCCAGCAGCTCCCGGGACTTCCCGGGGGAGACCCAGTACTTC. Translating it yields CASSSRDFPGETQYF.

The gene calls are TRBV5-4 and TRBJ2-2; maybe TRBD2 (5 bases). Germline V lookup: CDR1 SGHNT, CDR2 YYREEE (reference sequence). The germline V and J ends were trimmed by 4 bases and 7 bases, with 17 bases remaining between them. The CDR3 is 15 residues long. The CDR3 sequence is CASSTRGGRGGELFF. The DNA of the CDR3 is TGTGCCAGCAGCACGAGAGGCGGCCGGGGCGGGGAGCTGTTTTTT. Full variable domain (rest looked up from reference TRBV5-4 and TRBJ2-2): ETGVTQSPTHLIKTRGQQVTLRCSSQSGHNTVSWYQQALGQGPQFIFQYYREEENGRGNFPPRFSGLQFPNYSSELNVNALELDDSALYLCASSTRGGRGGELFFGEGSRLTVL.

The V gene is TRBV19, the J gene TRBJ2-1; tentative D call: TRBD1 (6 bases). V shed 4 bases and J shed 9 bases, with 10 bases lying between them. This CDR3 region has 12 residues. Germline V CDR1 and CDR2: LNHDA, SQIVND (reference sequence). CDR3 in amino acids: CASSTGGSEQFF. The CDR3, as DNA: TGTGCCAGTAGTACTGGGGGCTCTGAGCAGTTCTTC.